Listed below are T cell receptor beta chains from one sample, sequenced in a study of CD8 T cells in ankylosing spondylitis. TCRdb ran MiXCR on the 5' RACE reads and lists one entry per CDR3 protein. The table has 150,000 to 200,000 distinct CDR3 sequences, about 16% seen once. What was sequenced was blood, either unsorted or a sorted T cell fraction (not recorded which). These receptors came from a male donor with ankylosing spondylitis or in good health (not recorded which). Both conserved end residues are part of each CDR3. D genes are given only for firm matches. Clone sizes are given selectively: once, few, many, or a class where the clone is expanded.

TRBJ2-1 TRBV10-2 TRBD2 many CASSDNREKGLAVFNEQFF TGCGCCAGCAGTGATAACAGAGAGAAGGGACTAGCGGTCTTCAATGAGCAGTTCTTC
TRBJ2-1 TRBV20-1 TRBD1 few CSTRQGGSKNEQFF TGCAGCACCAGACAGGGCGGGTCTAAAAATGAGCAGTTCTTC
TRBJ2-7 TRBV18 - - CASSRRDQGYEQYF TGTGCCAGCTCACGGCGAGATCAGGGTTACGAGCAGTACTTC
TRBJ2-7 TRBV5-1 TRBD1 many CASSWDRVYEQYF TGCGCCAGCAGTTGGGACAGGGTATACGAGCAGTACTTC
TRBJ2-3 TRBV10-1 - - CASSDPGAASTDTQYF TGCGCCAGCAGTGACCCGGGCGCTGCTAGCACAGATACGCAGTATTTT
TRBJ1-1 TRBV5-6 - many CASSLPGIGLETEAFF TGTGCCAGCAGCCTTCCGGGTATCGGATTAGAGACTGAAGCTTTCTTT
TRBJ2-7 TRBV2 - many CARNRHGGRSSYEQYF TGTGCCAGGAACCGACACGGCGGACGGTCTTCCTACGAGCAGTACTTC
TRBJ1-5 TRBV12-3/TRBV12-4 - many CASSEQINQPQHF TGTGCCAGCAGTGAACAGATAAATCAGCCCCAGCATTTT
TRBJ2-7 TRBV6-1 - many CASRVHGTPGGEQYF TGTGCCAGCAGGGTTCACGGGACCCCCGGCGGGGAGCAGTACTTC
TRBJ2-7 TRBV29-1 TRBD2 few CSVNVPGLAGEQYF TGCAGCGTTAACGTCCCGGGACTAGCGGGGGAGCAGTACTTC
TRBJ1-1 TRBV5-1 - many CASSIAGTVNTEAFF TGCGCCAGCAGCATTGCCGGGACGGTGAACACTGAAGCTTTCTTT
TRBJ2-1 TRBV25-1 - - CASSELWDEQFF TGTGCCAGCAGTGAATTGTGGGATGAGCAGTTCTTC
TRBJ2-3 TRBV20-1 TRBD2 many CSAPTSGRVDTQYF TGCAGTGCGCCTACTAGCGGGAGGGTAGATACGCAGTATTTT
TRBJ2-2 TRBV2 - - CASISEAGTGELFF TGTGCCAGCATCTCGGAGGCGGGCACCGGGGAGCTGTTTTTT
TRBJ2-7 TRBV6-5 TRBD2 - CASRAPGTNSYEQYF TGTGCCAGCAGAGCCCCCGGGACTAACTCCTACGAGCAGTACTTC
TRBJ1-1 TRBV6-2/TRBV6-3 - many CASSWSGASEAFF TGTGCCAGCAGTTGGTCAGGCGCAAGTGAAGCTTTCTTT
TRBJ2-3 TRBV29-1 - - CSVEDPGPDTQYF TGCAGCGTTGAAGACCCGGGGCCAGATACGCAGTATTTT
TRBJ2-7 TRBV11-2 TRBD2 few CASSQHLLAGGYEQYF TGTGCCAGCAGCCAACACTTGCTAGCGGGAGGTTACGAGCAGTACTTC